The rows below give T cell receptor beta chains drawn from one sample of a study of blood T cell repertoires in COVID-19. The data were produced by immunoSEQ multiplex PCR, yet TCRdb's version contains in-frame clones alone and is incomplete. The sample holds more than 200,000 clones; about nine tenths are singletons and the top ten take about 6%. The sample was PBMCs or T cells enriched from blood (not recorded which). Receptors were obtained from a woman in her 30s with acute COVID-19. Each CDR3 is given with its conserved first and last residue.

V gene: TRBV7-9; J gene: TRBJ2-5; CDR3 protein: CASSPAGGLLQETQYF
V gene: TRBV7-2; J gene: TRBJ2-3; CDR3 protein: CASRNPDSRYTQYF
V gene: TRBV19; J gene: TRBJ1-1; CDR3 protein: CASSIPPLGGGNTEAFF
V gene: TRBV5-4; J gene: TRBJ1-3; CDR3 protein: CASSGTGTGHISSGNTIYF
V gene: TRBV28; J gene: TRBJ2-2; CDR3 protein: CASRDPGTGNTGELFF
V gene: TRBV7-6; J gene: TRBJ1-1; CDR3 protein: CASSLIRSGWNTEAFF
V gene: TRBV5-1; J gene: TRBJ1-4; CDR3 protein: CASSLTGDLNEKLFF
V gene: TRBV2; J gene: TRBJ1-1; CDR3 protein: CASSEWGQGGFAAFF
V gene: TRBV7-8; J gene: TRBJ1-6; CDR3 protein: CASSLRTALAPLHF
V gene: TRBV5-6; J gene: TRBJ1-1; CDR3 protein: CASRQGHRNTEAFF
V gene: TRBV28; J gene: TRBJ1-3; CDR3 protein: CASVRLSGNTIYF
V gene: TRBV4-3; J gene: TRBJ2-1; CDR3 protein: CASSPGRGYNEQFF
V gene: TRBV28; J gene: TRBJ1-5; CDR3 protein: CASTTTGTQNQPQHF
V gene: TRBV5-1; J gene: TRBJ1-2; CDR3 protein: CASSLVTGGWLNGYTF
V gene: TRBV19; J gene: TRBJ1-1; CDR3 protein: CASSIPRVTEAFF
V gene: TRBV24-1; J gene: TRBJ2-2; CDR3 protein: CATSPHTNTGELFF
V gene: TRBV11-3; J gene: TRBJ2-2; CDR3 protein: CASSLFQGVSGELFF
V gene: TRBV7-9; J gene: TRBJ2-1; CDR3 protein: CASSERAGGHNEQFF
V gene: TRBV5-1; J gene: TRBJ2-2; CDR3 protein: CASSLALAGVGGELFF
V gene: TRBV18; J gene: TRBJ2-5; CDR3 protein: CASSPRDILTETQYF
V gene: TRBV11-2; J gene: TRBJ2-2; CDR3 protein: CASSGAPYGELFF
V gene: TRBV2; J gene: TRBJ1-2; CDR3 protein: CASSERQGQYGYTF
V gene: TRBV7-9; J gene: TRBJ1-5; CDR3 protein: CASGLAGAVQPQHF
V gene: TRBV7-9; J gene: TRBJ1-1; CDR3 protein: CASSLTPNTEAFF
V gene: TRBV7-7; J gene: TRBJ2-1; CDR3 protein: CASSPGTSGYNEQFF
V gene: TRBV3-1/TRBV3-2; J gene: TRBJ2-3; CDR3 protein: CASSQGARGATDTQYF
V gene: TRBV4-2; J gene: TRBJ1-2; CDR3 protein: CASSQAVRLQGNYGYTF
V gene: TRBV30; J gene: TRBJ1-4; CDR3 protein: CAGADSFGNEKLFF
V gene: TRBV27; J gene: TRBJ2-1; CDR3 protein: CASSLMGQGPYNEQFF
V gene: TRBV6-5; J gene: TRBJ2-7; CDR3 protein: CASTRGQGSYEQYF
V gene: TRBV18; J gene: TRBJ2-1; CDR3 protein: CASSETGGALNEQFF
V gene: TRBV6-5; J gene: TRBJ1-2; CDR3 protein: CAASTGQGVYGGYTF
V gene: TRBV5-8; J gene: TRBJ1-2; CDR3 protein: CASSGDRAANYGYTF
V gene: TRBV18; J gene: TRBJ1-2; CDR3 protein: CASSPGTGGWDGYTF
V gene: TRBV30; J gene: TRBJ2-7; CDR3 protein: CAWSGAGTNPYEQYF
V gene: TRBV6-1; J gene: TRBJ1-2; CDR3 protein: CASSEFPGGINYGYTF
V gene: TRBV9; J gene: TRBJ2-5; CDR3 protein: CASSVGGQETQYF
V gene: TRBV19; J gene: TRBJ1-5; CDR3 protein: CASSIVLGRGNQPQHF
V gene: TRBV5-4; J gene: TRBJ2-7; CDR3 protein: CASSLPSYEQYF
V gene: TRBV25-1; J gene: TRBJ1-4; CDR3 protein: CASSVPENEKLFF
V gene: TRBV4-1; J gene: TRBJ1-1; CDR3 protein: CASSQDWDSRSNTEAFF